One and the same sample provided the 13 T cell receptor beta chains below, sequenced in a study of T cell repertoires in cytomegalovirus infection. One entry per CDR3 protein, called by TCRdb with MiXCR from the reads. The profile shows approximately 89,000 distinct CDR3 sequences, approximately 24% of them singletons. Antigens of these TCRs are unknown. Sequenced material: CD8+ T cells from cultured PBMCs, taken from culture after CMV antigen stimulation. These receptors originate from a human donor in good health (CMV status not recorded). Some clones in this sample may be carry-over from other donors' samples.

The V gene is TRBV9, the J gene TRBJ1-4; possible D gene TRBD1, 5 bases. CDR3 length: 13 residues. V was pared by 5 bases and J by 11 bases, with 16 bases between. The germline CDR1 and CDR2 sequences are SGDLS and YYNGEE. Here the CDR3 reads CASRGGIDGKLFF. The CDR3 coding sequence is TGTGCCAGCAGGGGGGGAATCGACGGGAAACTGTTTTTT.

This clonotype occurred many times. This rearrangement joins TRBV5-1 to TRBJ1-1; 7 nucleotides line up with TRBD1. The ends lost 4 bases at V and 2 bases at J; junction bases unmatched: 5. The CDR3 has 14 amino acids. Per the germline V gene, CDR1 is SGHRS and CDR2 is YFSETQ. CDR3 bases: TGCGCCAGCAGCGCGGCAGGGGGAAACACTGAAGCTTTCTTT. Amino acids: CASSAAGGNTEAFF.

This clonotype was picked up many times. CDR3 protein: CASSPGQGTSQPQHF. The CDR3 DNA reads TGTGCCAGCAGCCCGGGACAGGGGACCAGTCAGCCCCAGCATTTT. The chain joins TRBV7-9 to TRBJ1-5; 10 bases match TRBD1. This CDR3 has 15 residues. V shed 5 bases and J 6 bases; nucleotides not matched to a gene: 7. Germline assignment: CDR1 SEHNR and CDR2 FQNEAQ (reference sequence).

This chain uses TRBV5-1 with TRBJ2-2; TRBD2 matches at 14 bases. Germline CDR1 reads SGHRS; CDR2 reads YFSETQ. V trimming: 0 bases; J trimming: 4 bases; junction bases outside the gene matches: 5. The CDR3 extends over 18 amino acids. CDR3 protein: CASSLGLAGGPTTGELFF. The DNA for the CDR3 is TGCGCCAGCAGCTTGGGACTAGCGGGGGGGCCGACCACCGGGGAGCTGTTTTTT.

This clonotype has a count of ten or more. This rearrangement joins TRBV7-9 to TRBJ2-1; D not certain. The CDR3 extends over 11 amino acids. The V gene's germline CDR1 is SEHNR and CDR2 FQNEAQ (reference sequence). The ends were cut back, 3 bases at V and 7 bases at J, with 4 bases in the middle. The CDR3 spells CASSFLNEQFF. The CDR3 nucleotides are TGTGCCAGCAGCTTCCTTAATGAGCAGTTCTTC. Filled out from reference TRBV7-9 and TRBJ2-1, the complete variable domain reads DTGVSQNPRHKITKRGQNVTFRCDPISEHNRLYWYRQTLGQGPEFLTYFQNEAQLEKSRLLSDRFSAERPKGSFSTLEIQRTEQGDSAMYLCASSFLNEQFFGPGTRLTVL.

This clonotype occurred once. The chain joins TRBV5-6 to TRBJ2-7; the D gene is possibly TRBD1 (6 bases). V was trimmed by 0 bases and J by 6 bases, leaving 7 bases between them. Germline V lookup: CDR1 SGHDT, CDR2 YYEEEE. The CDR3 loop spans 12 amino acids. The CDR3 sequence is CASSLDRAEQYF. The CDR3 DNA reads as TGTGCCAGCAGCTTGGACAGGGCCGAGCAGTACTTC.

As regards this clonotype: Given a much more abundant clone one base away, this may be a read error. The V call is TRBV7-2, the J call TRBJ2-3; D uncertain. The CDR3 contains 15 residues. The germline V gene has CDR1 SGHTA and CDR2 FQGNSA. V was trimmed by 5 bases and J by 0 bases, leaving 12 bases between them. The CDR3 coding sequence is TGTGCCAGCAGCATCGAGCAGCCTAGCACAGATACGCAGTATTTT. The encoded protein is CASSIEQPSTDTQYF.

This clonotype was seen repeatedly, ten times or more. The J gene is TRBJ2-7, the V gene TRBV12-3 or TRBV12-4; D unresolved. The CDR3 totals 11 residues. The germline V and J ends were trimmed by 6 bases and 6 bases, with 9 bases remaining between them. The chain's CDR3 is CASSSSGEQYF. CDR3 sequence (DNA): TGTGCCAGCAGCTCCTCTGGCGAGCAGTACTTC.

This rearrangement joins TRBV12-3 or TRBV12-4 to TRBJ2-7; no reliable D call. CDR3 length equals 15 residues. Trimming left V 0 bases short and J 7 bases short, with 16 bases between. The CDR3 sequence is CASSLALGPTREQYF. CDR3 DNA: TGTGCCAGCAGTTTAGCGCTTGGACCTACGAGGGAGCAGTACTTC.

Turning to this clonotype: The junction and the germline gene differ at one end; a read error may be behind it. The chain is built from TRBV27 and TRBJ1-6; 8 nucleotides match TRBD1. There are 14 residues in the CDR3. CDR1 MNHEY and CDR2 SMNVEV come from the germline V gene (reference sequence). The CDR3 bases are TGTGCCAACAGTCCGGGACAGGTCTATTCACCCTTCCACTTT. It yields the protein CANSPGQVYSPFHF.

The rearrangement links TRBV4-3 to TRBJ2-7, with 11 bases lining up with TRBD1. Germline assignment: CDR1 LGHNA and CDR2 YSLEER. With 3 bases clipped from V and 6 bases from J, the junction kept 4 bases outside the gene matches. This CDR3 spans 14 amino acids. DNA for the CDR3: TGCGCCAGCAGCCATAGGACAGGGGGCGTCGAGCAGTACTTC. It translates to CASSHRTGGVEQYF.

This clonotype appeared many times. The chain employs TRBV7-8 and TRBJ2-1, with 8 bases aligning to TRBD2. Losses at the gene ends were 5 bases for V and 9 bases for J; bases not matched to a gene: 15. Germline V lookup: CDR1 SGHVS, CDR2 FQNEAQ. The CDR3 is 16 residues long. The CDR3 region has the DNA TGTGCCAGCAGCACATACGGGGGGGCCGCGGAAGTTGAGCAGTTCTTC. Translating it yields CASSTYGGAAEVEQFF.

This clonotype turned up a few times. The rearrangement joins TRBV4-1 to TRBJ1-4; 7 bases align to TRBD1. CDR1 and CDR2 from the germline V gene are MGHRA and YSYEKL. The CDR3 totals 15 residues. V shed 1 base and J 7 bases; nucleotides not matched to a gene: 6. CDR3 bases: TGCGCCAGCAGCCAAGGGGACAGTGGCGGTGAAAAACTGTTTTTT. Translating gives CASSQGDSGGEKLFF.